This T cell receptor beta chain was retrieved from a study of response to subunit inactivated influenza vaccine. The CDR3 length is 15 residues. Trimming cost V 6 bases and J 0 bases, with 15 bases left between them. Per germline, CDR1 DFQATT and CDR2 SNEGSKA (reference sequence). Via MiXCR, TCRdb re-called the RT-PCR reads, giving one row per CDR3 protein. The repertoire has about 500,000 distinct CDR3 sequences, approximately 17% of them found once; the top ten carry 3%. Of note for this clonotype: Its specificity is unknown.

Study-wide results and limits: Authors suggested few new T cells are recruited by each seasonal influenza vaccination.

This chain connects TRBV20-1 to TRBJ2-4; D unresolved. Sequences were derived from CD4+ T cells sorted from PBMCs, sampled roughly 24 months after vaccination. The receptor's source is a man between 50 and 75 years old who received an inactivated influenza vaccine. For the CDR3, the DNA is TGCAGTGCCATGGATGTGGGGTTAGCCAAAAACATTCAGTACTTC. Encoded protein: CSAMDVGLAKNIQYF.